This T cell receptor (beta chain) was sequenced for a study of blood T cell repertoires in COVID-19. The CDR3 extends over 14 amino acids. The ends were cut back, 0 bases at V and 3 bases at J, with 8 bases in the middle. Germline V gene data show CDR1 as LGHNA and CDR2 as YSLEER. The table came from immunoSEQ multiplex PCR; TCRdb's copy has only in-frame clones and leaves some out. Among some 190,000 clones listed, approximately 90% were seen once. Sequenced: peripheral blood. The sequence came from a human donor in a cohort sampled during active COVID-19. The V call is TRBV4-3, the J call TRBJ1-2; D not resolved. DNA for the CDR3: TGCGCCAGCAGCCAAGATGGGCGATACTATGGCTACACCTTC. Amino acid sequence: CASSQDGRYYGYTF.